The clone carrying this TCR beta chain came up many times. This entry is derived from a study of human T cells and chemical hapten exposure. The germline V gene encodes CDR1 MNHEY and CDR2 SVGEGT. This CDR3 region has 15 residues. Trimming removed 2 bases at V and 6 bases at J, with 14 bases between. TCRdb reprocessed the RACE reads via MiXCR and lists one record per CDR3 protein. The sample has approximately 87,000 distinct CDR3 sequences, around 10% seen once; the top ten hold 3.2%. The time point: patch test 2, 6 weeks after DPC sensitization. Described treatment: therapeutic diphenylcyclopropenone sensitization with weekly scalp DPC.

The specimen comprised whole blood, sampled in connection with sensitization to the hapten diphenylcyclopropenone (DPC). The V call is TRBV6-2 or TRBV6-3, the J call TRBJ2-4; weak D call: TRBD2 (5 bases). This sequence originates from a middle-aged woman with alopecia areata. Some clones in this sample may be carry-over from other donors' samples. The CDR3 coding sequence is TGTGCCAGCAGTTACGGGGAGTCCGGCGGAAACATTCAGTACTTC. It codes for CASSYGESGGNIQYF.